The text below deals with one T cell receptor beta chain. Its antigen is currently not known. Base qualities are not recorded, but no much larger clone differs from it by a single base. Preparation of the library involved 5' RACE. Reads for this sample came from an Illumina HiSeq 2500. The second PCR ran for about 6 to 12 cycles and used a J-beta primer mix along with a sample-barcoded 5' primer. A unique molecular identifier was introduced onto each TCR beta cDNA molecule by a template-switch 5' adaptor carrying 12 random nucleotides. At least 2.5 million CDR3-containing paired-end reads were obtained from each sample. The Mint cDNA synthesis kit, primed by a TRBC-specific oligonucleotide, was used to synthesize first-strand cDNA from all RNA. Following uracil-DNA glycosylase treatment, a first 18-cycle PCR with universal primers M1SS and BC2_uni_R was performed on all cDNA. From the authors' description of their analysis: Normalization of each sample was performed by random selection of 1 million high-quality reads, each carrying a distinct molecular identifier. Instead of being binned into consensus sequences, reads with shared molecular identifiers were discarded. MiTCR, set to a Q25 quality threshold and the strictest error-elimination algorithm, was used for CDR3 identification, clonotype clustering and error correction. A nonparametric unseen species model with Euler transformation was used to estimate a lower bound on total TCR beta diversity. In-frame beta chains were kept once TCRdb had trimmed the public reads at Q25 with fastp and called clones with MiXCR. One record per CDR3 amino acid sequence lists the most common genes and DNA. The V and J calls come from TCRdb's annotation, not from the publication. The sample data list 850,000 to 1,300,000 distinct CDR3 sequences, and under 45% of these were observed just once. The top ten clonotypes cover under 20% of the sample.

This sample stems from a study of blood T cells in healthy people across ages (dated by TCRdb to 2015 to 2017). Some background on the complete study: In model experiments, roughly one uniquely barcoded TCR beta cDNA molecule per two T cells was captured by template switching. The study measured age-related changes in TCR beta repertoire diversity using deep sequencing normalized with unique cDNA molecular identifiers. The donors were divided into four age groups: young (average approximately 17 years), middle-aged (about 39), aged (approximately 62) and long-lived (about 84). To avoid experimental bias, donors of different ages were randomly spread across the sequencing lanes. The study analyzed two additional independent replicas of 1 million unique cDNA reads from the same blood draw for two donors, one aged 18 to 30 and one aged 80 or older.

Overall study outcomes, separate from this receptor: The percentage of naive T cells measured by flow cytometry correlated strongly with observed TCR beta diversity. Compared with the aged group, the long-lived group had more naive CD4+ T cells, fewer expanded clones and increased TCR diversity, suggesting age selection. Because profiling used bulk unsorted PBMCs, naive and antigen-experienced compartments could not be compared conclusively. The CMV infection status of donors was not known, potentially confounding age-related changes in expanded clonotypes. Estimates of total diversity from one million sequenced T cells were regarded as lower bounds and underestimates. Observed TCR beta diversity per million T cells fell roughly linearly with age, and a significant reduction was already apparent by age roughly 40.

The roughly 39 donors, aged about 6 to 95 years, were systemically healthy Caucasian individuals from Russia. Around 10 milliliters of peripheral blood were drawn from each donor into EDTA-treated Vacutainer tubes. Ficoll-Paque density-gradient centrifugation was used to isolate PBMCs, with at least 6.5 million obtained per sample. Total RNA was extracted from PBMCs with Trizol reagent, with at least 6 micrograms obtained per sample. For every donor, flow cytometry on a PBMC aliquot measured the percentage of naive CD45RAhigh/CD27high T cells. There are 15 amino acids in the CDR3, from cysteine to phenylalanine inclusive. Only the CDR3 portion is preserved as DNA: 45 bases, with reading frame beginning at the first base.

The receptor was derived from a woman aged 60-75 years in good health. Sequenced input: blood. This chain is built from TRBV12-3 or TRBV12-4 and TRBJ2-1; 9 bases in the junction line up with TRBD2. The J call could be wrong; TRBJ2-7 is a better fit for the DNA end. The CDR3 has the sequence CASSLLAGQYNEQYF. At the DNA level, the sequence is TGTGCCAGCAGTTTACTAGCGGGACAATACAATGAGCAGTACTTC.